A selection of T cell receptor beta chains follows, all from one sample in a study of Ad26.COV2.S vaccination and SARS-CoV-2 variants. Method: immunoSEQ multiplex PCR; TCRdb's copy keeps in-frame clones and lacks some. The repertoire holds about 350,000 clones, with roughly 94% as singletons. The sequences come from peripheral blood, collected after recovery from COVID-19. These receptors all come from a human donor who had recovered from COVID-19. CDR3s include the opening cysteine and the closing phenylalanine or tryptophan. The order of the fields is clone size, J gene, V gene, D gene, CDR3 DNA, CDR3 protein. The D gene is left open where the match is weak. Clone size appears in some rows only: once, few, many, or a class for an expanded clone.

size: -
J: TRBJ1-5
V: TRBV19
D: TRBD1
DNA: TGTGCCAGTACGGGGACAGGGGGCAATCAGCCCCAGCATTTT
CDR3: CASTGTGGNQPQHF

size: -
J: TRBJ1-1
V: TRBV27
D: TRBD1
DNA: TGTGCCAGCAGCTCACAGACAGGGGTGGCGAACACTGAAGCTTTCTTT
CDR3: CASSSQTGVANTEAFF

size: -
J: TRBJ2-5
V: TRBV5-1
D: -
DNA: TGCGCCAGCAGCTTGGAGGGGACCCCTCGAGAGACCCAGTACTTC
CDR3: CASSLEGTPRETQYF

size: -
J: TRBJ1-1
V: TRBV11-2
D: TRBD1
DNA: TGTGCCAGCAGCTCCAATACCTGGGGACAGAAGAACACTGAAGCTTTCTTT
CDR3: CASSSNTWGQKNTEAFF

size: -
J: TRBJ2-7
V: TRBV4-3
D: -
DNA: TGCGCCAGGAGGGGGGGACAGGACGAGCAGTACTTC
CDR3: CARRGGQDEQYF

size: -
J: TRBJ1-1
V: TRBV4-3
D: -
DNA: TGCGCCAGCAGAGTAGGGGCGGGGAACACTGAAGCTTTCTTT
CDR3: CASRVGAGNTEAFF

size: -
J: TRBJ2-2
V: TRBV19
D: -
DNA: TGTGCCAGTAGCGGGTTGACAGTTTCGAACACCGGGGAGCTGTTTTTT
CDR3: CASSGLTVSNTGELFF

size: -
J: TRBJ1-1
V: TRBV4-1
D: -
DNA: TGCGCCAGCAGCCAAGATCAGGGTTCGGGGAAAGCTTTCTTT
CDR3: CASSQDQGSGKAFF

size: -
J: TRBJ2-3
V: TRBV11-1
D: -
DNA: TGTGCCAGCAGCTTACTAGGAGCCGGATTCGGGACGCAGTATTTT
CDR3: CASSLLGAGFGTQYF

size: -
J: TRBJ1-1
V: TRBV2
D: TRBD1
DNA: TGTGCCAGCAGTGAAGCGGGGACAGGGTCGGGCACTGAAGCTTTCTTT
CDR3: CASSEAGTGSGTEAFF

size: -
J: TRBJ2-3
V: TRBV5-6
D: -
DNA: TGTGCCAGCAGCCCGAACGGGGGGCGGGGGACAGATACGCAGTATTTT
CDR3: CASSPNGGRGTDTQYF

size: -
J: TRBJ1-2
V: TRBV7-2
D: -
DNA: TGTGCCAGCAGCTTATTGAGGGGCGGACCTAACTATGGCTACACCTTC
CDR3: CASSLLRGGPNYGYTF

size: -
J: TRBJ1-4
V: TRBV6-5
D: -
DNA: TGTGCCAGCAGTTACTATCCCCGGGGGAGTGAAAAACTGTTTTTT
CDR3: CASSYYPRGSEKLFF

size: -
J: TRBJ2-1
V: TRBV4-3
D: -
DNA: TGCGCCAGCAGCCAAGAACGTGCCACGCCCCGGTTCTTC
CDR3: CASSQERATPRFF

size: once
J: TRBJ1-2
V: TRBV11-2
D: -
DNA: TGTGCCAGCAGCTTGGAAGAAAGGGGGGTTGGAGGCTACACCTTC
CDR3: CASSLEERGVGGYTF

size: -
J: TRBJ2-2
V: TRBV3-1/TRBV3-2
D: TRBD2
DNA: TGTGCCAGCAGCCCTCGAAAGACTAGCGGGGGGCCCCCCACCGGGGAGCTGTTTTTT
CDR3: CASSPRKTSGGPPTGELFF

size: once
J: TRBJ1-2
V: TRBV2
D: TRBD1
DNA: TGTGCCAGCAGTCGGGACAGCTCTGCCCATGGCTACACCTTC
CDR3: CASSRDSSAHGYTF

size: -
J: TRBJ2-5
V: TRBV5-6
D: TRBD2
DNA: TGTGCCAGCAGCTTGGCGGAGCGGGAGCCCCAAGAGACCCAGTACTTC
CDR3: CASSLAEREPQETQYF

size: -
J: TRBJ2-5
V: TRBV7-8
D: -
DNA: TGTGCCAGCAGCTTAGCGCAGTGGCGGGGAGGTGGAGAGACCCAGTACTTC
CDR3: CASSLAQWRGGGETQYF

size: -
J: TRBJ1-5
V: TRBV15
D: -
DNA: TGTGCCACCAGCAGAGATCTCGGGGGGCTCGAGCCCCAGCATTTT
CDR3: CATSRDLGGLEPQHF

size: -
J: TRBJ1-1
V: TRBV5-6
D: -
DNA: TGTGCCAGCAGCTTGGCCGGGGCGTACACTGAAGCTTTCTTT
CDR3: CASSLAGAYTEAFF